The 16 T cell receptor beta chains presented below share a single source sample, sequenced in a study of T cells in localized non-small cell lung cancer. Some clones are missing from TCRdb's copy, which holds only in-frame ones; the method was immunoSEQ multiplex PCR. The table records about 14,000 clones, approximately 85% of them present only once. Source: peripheral blood, taken before any cancer treatment. These receptor sequences come from a woman aged 35 to 75 with stage I lung adenocarcinoma.

This chain connects TRBV9 to TRBJ1-1, with 8 bases that match TRBD1. Trimming cost V 3 bases and J 4 bases; bases outside gene matches: 5. CDR3 length: 14 residues. Per germline, CDR1 SGDLS and CDR2 YYNGEE. The CDR3 DNA sequence: TGTGCCAGCAGCGGCCGCAGGGGGCCCACTGAAGCTTTCTTT. This encodes CASSGRRGPTEAFF.

The chain links TRBV7-9 to TRBJ2-7, with 8 bases identical to TRBD1. This CDR3 is 15 amino acids long. Germline values: CDR1 SEHNR, CDR2 FQNEAQ (reference sequence). V was clipped by 5 bases and J by 3 bases; unmatched bases: 9. The CDR3 protein is CASSRGGTGDYEQYF. CDR3 nucleotide sequence: TGTGCCAGCAGCCGGGGCGGGACAGGTGACTACGAGCAGTACTTC.

The chain recombines TRBV7-2 with TRBJ2-2; possibly TRBD2 for D (7 bases). V gave up 2 bases and J gave up 6 bases, with 13 bases separating them. Germline loops: CDR1 SGHTA, CDR2 FQGNSA. The CDR3 is 15 residues long. Written as DNA, the CDR3 is TGTGCCAGCAGCTTAATGAGGGGGGGCGCCGGGGAGCTGTTTTTT. It specifies CASSLMRGGAGELFF.

This clone came up a few times. The rearrangement links TRBV5-1 to TRBJ2-7, with a possible D match to TRBD1 (6 bases). The CDR3 contains 14 residues. Trimming took 1 base from V and 6 from J, leaving 14 bases between them. The V gene's germline CDR1 is SGHRS and CDR2 YFSETQ. The CDR3 loop reads CASSLTGLPPEQYF. The CDR3 DNA reads TGCGCCAGCAGCTTGACAGGGCTACCGCCCGAGCAGTACTTC.

The chain joins TRBV18 to TRBJ1-1; D is ambiguous. Trimming took off 1 base at V and 1 base at J, with 4 bases between the two ends. Germline CDR1 KGHSH, CDR2 LQKENI. The CDR3 totals 13 residues. CDR3 amino acids: CASSPQGNTEAFF. CDR3 coding DNA: TGTGCCAGCTCACCACAGGGGAACACTGAAGCTTTCTTT. Looking up the rest from reference TRBV18 and TRBJ1-1 gives the full variable domain: NAGVMQNPRHLVRRRGQEARLRCSPMKGHSHVYWYRQLPEEGLKFMVYLQKENIIDESGMPKERFSAEFPKEGPSILRIQQVVRGDSAAYFCASSPQGNTEAFFGQGTRLTVV.

This clone was observed once. The J gene is TRBJ1-1, the V gene TRBV19, with D hard to call. CDR1 is LNHDA, CDR2 SQIVND, per germline (reference sequence). The V end was cut by 3 bases, the J end by 5 bases, with 4 bases between. The CDR3 length is 11 residues. The CDR3 DNA reads as TGTGCCAGTAGTATTTGGACTGAAGCTTTCTTT. It codes for CASSIWTEAFF. Together with reference TRBV19 and TRBJ1-1, the CDR3 gives the full variable domain: DGGITQSPKYLFRKEGQNVTLSCEQNLNHDAMYWYRQDPGQGLRLIYYSQIVNDFQKGDIAEGYSVSREKKESFPLTVTSAQKNPTAFYLCASSIWTEAFFGQGTRLTVV.

The chain recombines TRBV7-3 with TRBJ2-3; D may correspond to TRBD1 or TRBD2 (5 bases each). Per the germline V gene, CDR1 is SGHTA and CDR2 is FQGTGA. Trimming left V 2 bases short and J 2 bases short, with 8 bases between. This CDR3 is built from 14 residues. CDR3 sequence: CASSLRGPTDTQYF. The CDR3 DNA reads TGTGCCAGCAGCTTACGGGGACCCACAGATACGCAGTATTTT.

The V and J genes are TRBV2 and TRBJ2-2; 15 bases fit TRBD2. This CDR3 has 16 amino acids. Germline loops: CDR1 SNHLY, CDR2 FYNNEI. After removal of 4 bases from V and 5 bases from J, the junction contained 2 bases not matched to a gene. In DNA, the CDR3 is TGTGCCAGCAGTGGGACTAGCGGGGGGGCAACCGGGGAGCTGTTTTTT. Translating it yields CASSGTSGGATGELFF.

The rearrangement links TRBV10-3 to TRBJ2-3; 8 bases are a match to TRBD2. The germline gives CDR1 ENHRY, CDR2 SYGVKD. This CDR3 spans 18 amino acids. The V gene end was trimmed by 3 bases and the J gene end by 8 bases; junction bases not matched to a gene: 19. CDR3 bases: TGTGCCATCAGTGAAACGACTAGACGGGGGGGAGCGGAGGGTACGCAGTATTTT. This gives the protein CAISETTRRGGAEGTQYF.

CDR3 amino acids: CASTSGQYTHEQYF. CDR3 sequence (DNA): TGTGCCAGCACCTCGGGACAGTATACCCACGAGCAGTACTTC. The chain couples TRBV27 to TRBJ2-7, with 7 bases aligning to TRBD1. Germline loops: CDR1 MNHEY, CDR2 SMNVEV (reference sequence). Germline trimming cut 7 bases from V and 5 bases from J; bases unmatched to any gene: 11. The CDR3 extends over 14 amino acids.

A note on this clone: One end of the junction fails to match germline, which may point to a read error. This sequence joins TRBV19 and TRBJ1-2, with a tentative D call TRBD1 (5 bases). The CDR3 is 13 residues long. Germline V gene data show CDR1 as LNHDA and CDR2 as SQIVND (reference sequence). DNA of the CDR3: TGTGCCAGTAGTATTACCTCGGGGCAACCCCAACTCTTC. The encoded protein is CASSITSGQPQLF.

Sample share makes this clone medium-sized (0.01 to 0.1%). This chain uses TRBV5-8 with TRBJ2-7, with D maybe TRBD1 (6 bases). Germline CDR1 and CDR2: SGHTS and YDEGEE. The CDR3 is 17 residues long. V dropped 0 bases and J dropped 1 base, with 17 bases sitting between them. Here the CDR3 DNA reads TGTGCCAGCAGCTTGGGCCCCAACAGGGAAAGATCCTACGAGCAGTACTTC. It specifies CASSLGPNRERSYEQYF.

The chain couples TRBV7-2 to TRBJ2-2; 7 positions agree with TRBD1. Looked up from germline, CDR1 is SGHTA and CDR2 is FQGNSA. CDR3 length: 15 amino acids. V shed 5 bases and J 7 bases; nucleotides not matched to a gene: 10. Written as DNA, the CDR3 is TGTGCCAGCAGCCCGCTGACAGGGCGAAGCGGGGAGCTGTTTTTT. Protein: CASSPLTGRSGELFF.

On this clone: The germline gene is not matched at one end of the junction; a read error may be the cause. The chain couples TRBV7-8 to TRBJ2-2; D gene uncertain. Germline CDR1 and CDR2: SGHVS and FQNEAQ. There are 14 residues in the CDR3. CDR3 nucleotide sequence: TGTACCAGCGAACCTCCAAGGGTATCCGGGGAGCTGTTTTTT. It translates to CTSEPPRVSGELFF.

V is TRBV7-3 and J is TRBJ2-1; TRBD2 matches 12 bases. The V gene end was trimmed by 4 bases and the J gene end by 0 bases; junction bases not matched to a gene: 10. The CDR3 covers 19 residues. Germline values: CDR1 SGHTA, CDR2 FQGTGA. The DNA for the CDR3 is TGTGCCAGCAGCTCCGTACTAGCGGGGGGCCCGAGCTCCTACAATGAGCAGTTCTTC. Encoded protein: CASSSVLAGGPSSYNEQFF. The full variable domain, in which reference TRBV7-3 and TRBJ2-1 provide the parts outside the CDR3, is GAGVSQTPSNKVTEKGKYVELRCDPISGHTALYWYRQSLGQGPEFLIYFQGTGAADDSGLPNDRFFAVRPEGSVSTLKIQRTERGDSAVYLCASSSVLAGGPSSYNEQFFGPGTRLTVL.

This rearrangement joins TRBV7-9 to TRBJ2-7; D may correspond to TRBD1 or TRBD2 (5 bases each). There are 15 residues in the CDR3. CDR1 and CDR2 (germline): SEHNR, FQNEAQ (reference sequence). V was shortened by 3 bases and J by 2 bases, with 14 bases between the two germline ends. CDR3 DNA: TGTGCCAGCAGCTTTTCCGGGACCGGGGCCTACGAGCAGTACTTC. Translation: CASSFSGTGAYEQYF.